What follows is one T cell receptor beta chain and its context. Its target is unknown. This CDR3 is built from 15 residues. Germline V CDR1 and CDR2: ENHRY, SYGVKD. Trimming pared 1 base from V and 0 bases from J, leaving 9 bases between. Unique molecular identifier tags were affixed to discrete cDNA molecules. MiXCR was run by TCRdb on the 5' RACE reads, yielding one entry per CDR3 protein. The repertoire has under 65,000 distinct CDR3 sequences, around 13% of them found once; the top ten carry approximately 8.5%. These data are taken from a study of early T cells in non-severe SARS-CoV-2 infection. Study in general: The study sequenced bulk RNA from unsorted whole blood, with chains unpaired.

Study outcomes and limitations: VDJdb-based annotation leaned toward anti-spike CD8 responses and missed private and CD4 specificities.

The clonotype comes from an adult who was a healthcare worker with PCR-confirmed SARS-CoV-2 infection or an uninfected control (not recorded which). Sequenced material: whole blood, taken at baseline. The chain carries TRBV10-3 and TRBJ1-1; D is perhaps TRBD1 (6 bases). The CDR3 reads CAISEFGQMNTEAFF. CDR3 bases: TGTGCCATCAGTGAGTTTGGACAGATGAACACTGAAGCTTTCTTT.